This T cell receptor beta chain was captured in a study of molecular identifiers for immune sequencing clone quantification. CDR3 length equals 15 residues. Germline-derived CDR1 and CDR2 are KGHSH and LQKENI. V lost 0 bases to trimming and J lost 0 bases, with 6 bases between them. Previously described methods and listed TCR primers were employed for the bulk TCR libraries. TCRdb used MiXCR to reprocess the PCR reads, holding one entry per CDR3 protein. Among under 600,000 distinct CDR3 sequences, around 23% were seen once, and the ten largest hold 0.76%. Using 10%, 30% or 50% RNA, naive CD8 libraries were derived from approximately 20,000 to 1,000,000 sorted cells.

Sequencing was done on a sample of naive CD8+ T cells from blood, with Jurkat cell RNA spiked in. Specified subset: FACS-sorted CD8+CD4-CCR7+CD45RA+ naive T cells. The chain uses TRBV18 and TRBJ1-3, with a weak D call TRBD1 (5 bases). This sequence originates from a human donor in good health. Some libraries in this study had Jurkat cell RNA spiked in. The CDR3 loop is CASSPPDISGNTIYF. In DNA, the CDR3 is TGTGCCAGCTCACCACCGGACATCTCTGGAAACACCATATATTTT. Drawing the rest from reference TRBV18 and TRBJ1-3, the complete variable domain is NAGVMQNPRHLVRRRGQEARLRCSPMKGHSHVYWYRQLPEEGLKFMVYLQKENIIDESGMPKERFSAEFPKEGPSILRIQQVVRGDSAAYFCASSPPDISGNTIYFGEGSWLTVV.